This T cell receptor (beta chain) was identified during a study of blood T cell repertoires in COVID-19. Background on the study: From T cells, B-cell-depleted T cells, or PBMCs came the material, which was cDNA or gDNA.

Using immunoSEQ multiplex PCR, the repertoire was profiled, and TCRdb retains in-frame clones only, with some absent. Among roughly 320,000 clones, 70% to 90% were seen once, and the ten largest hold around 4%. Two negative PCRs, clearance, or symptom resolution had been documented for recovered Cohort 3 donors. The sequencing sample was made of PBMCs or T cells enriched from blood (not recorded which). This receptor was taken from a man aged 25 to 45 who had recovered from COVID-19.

CDR3 loop: CARSLGLAGDRSYNEQFF. The CDR3 DNA reads TGTGCCAGAAGCTTGGGACTAGCGGGAGACCGCTCCTACAATGAGCAGTTCTTC. The rearrangement links TRBV5-3 to TRBJ2-1, with 12 positions matching TRBD2. TRBV5-3 is identified as an open reading frame with a role that is uncertain. V lost 0 bases and J lost 0; bases outside the gene matches: 4. This CDR3 contains 18 residues.